The clone carrying this T cell receptor (beta chain) is termed medium-sized. Antigen specificity is unknown. This sample was included in a study of T cell repertoires in aging, cancer and after chemotherapy. Germline CDR1 is MNHEY and CDR2 is SVGAGI. The CDR3 spans 17 residues. V shed 0 bases and J 3 bases; nucleotides not matched to a gene: 7. Multiplex touch-down PCR with TRB-A/B primers amplified rearranged V-D-J TRB sequences. Using its own MiXCR run on the multiplex PCR reads, TCRdb lists one record per CDR3 protein. Among 1,500 to 2,000 distinct CDR3 sequences, around a fifth were seen once, and the ten largest hold 35% to 50%. Amplification of TCR beta used genomic DNA extracted from peripheral blood. Study-wide findings and caveats: Compared with age-matched healthy donors, untreated hematological or solid cancer patients showed higher blood TCR clonality. In cancer patients, declining TCR diversity with age involved lost richness and lost evenness.

The genes are TRBV6-5 and TRBJ1-3, with 8 nucleotides matching TRBD1. This clonotype was sampled from a human donor with a solid tumor. Material for sequencing was blood. The CDR3 region is CASSYSRDRGFGNTIYF. CDR3 DNA: TGTGCCAGCAGTTACTCGAGAGACAGGGGATTTGGAAACACCATATATTTT.